The source of this T cell receptor (beta chain) is a study of blood T cell repertoires in COVID-19. From germline, CDR1 is GTSNPN and CDR2 SVGIG (reference sequence). This CDR3 region has 14 residues. V was cut by 6 bases and J by 2 bases, with 14 bases left in between. Individuals drawn from approximately 26 US areas were roughly 18 to 89 years old. This clone has just one count. Original analysis: Reference gene primer amplification gave nucleated cell count estimates. Libraries were prepared by immunoSEQ multiplex PCR; TCRdb keeps only in-frame clonotypes and omits some of them. The V and J calls and clone size come from that table; D and trimming were worked out from the DNA. The sample records around 420,000 clones, approximately 85% being singletons.

Sequencing was carried out using PBMCs or T cells enriched from blood (not recorded which). The rearrangement links TRBV30 to TRBJ1-3; D call uncertain. The TCR was taken from a woman aged 40-49 years with acute COVID-19. Written as DNA, the CDR3 is TGTGCCTGCCTACGAGCCCCCGCTGGAAACACCATATATTTT. Its translation: CACLRAPAGNTIYF.